One and the same sample provided the 14 T cell receptor beta chains below, sequenced in a study of blood T cell repertoires in COVID-19 (TCRdb year 2020). The method behind the library was the immunoSEQ multiplex PCR assay. Not all clones reach the TCRdb copy of this immuneACCESS table, which keeps in-frame sequences only. Checked studies attribute under half of the gap to unresolved V genes and leave the rest unexplained. The sample includes some 260,000 clones, with roughly 84% observed a single time. The ten most abundant clones make up approximately 4% of the sample. The sequenced sample consisted of peripheral blood. All receptors derive from a woman in her 40s with active or convalescent COVID-19.

The V and J genes are TRBV9 and TRBJ1-4, with D unclear. Germline CDR1 SGDLS, CDR2 YYNGEE. The V end was cut by 5 bases, the J end by 8 bases, with 10 bases between. The CDR3 contains 12 residues. In nucleotides, the CDR3 is TGTGCCAGCAGTGCCGGGGAGGAAAAACTGTTTTTT. It yields the protein CASSAGEEKLFF. Together with reference TRBV9 and TRBJ1-4, the CDR3 gives the full variable domain: DSGVTQTPKHLITATGQRVTLRCSPRSGDLSVYWYQQSLDQGLQFLIQYYNGEERAKGNILERFSAQQFPDLHSELNLSSLELGDSALYFCASSAGEEKLFFGSGTQLSVL.

This clone has a handful of counts. V and J are TRBV19 and TRBJ2-1; 12 positions match TRBD2. V lost 9 bases to trimming and J lost 5 bases; unmatched junction nucleotides: 23. The length of the CDR3 is 20 residues. Germline CDR1 reads LNHDA; CDR2 reads SQIVND (reference sequence). The CDR3 nucleotides are TGTGCCAGCAAGTATAAGGCTCTCCAACTAGCGGGGGGTGAGAACAATGAGCAGTTCTTC. Encoded protein: CASKYKALQLAGGENNEQFF.

V is TRBV4-1 and J is TRBJ1-1, with 9 bases identical to TRBD1. V lost 6 bases to trimming and J lost 6 bases; unmatched junction nucleotides: 8. The CDR3 is 14 amino acids. CDR1 is MGHRA, CDR2 YSYEKL, per germline. CDR3 protein: CASSLGQGWSEAFF. In DNA, the CDR3 is TGCGCCAGCAGTTTAGGACAGGGGTGGTCTGAAGCTTTCTTT.

The chain carries TRBV19 and TRBJ1-5, with 9 bases lining up with TRBD1. Losses at the gene ends were 8 bases for V and 5 bases for J; bases not matched to a gene: 10. The CDR3 spans 15 residues. Germline V gives CDR1 LNHDA, CDR2 SQIVND (reference sequence). The CDR3: CASSGTGRIDQPQHF. CDR3 coding DNA: TGTGCCAGTTCCGGGACAGGGCGGATCGATCAGCCCCAGCATTTT.

The gene calls are TRBV11-2 and TRBJ2-5, with 7 bases aligning to TRBD2. The germline V gene has CDR1 SGHAT and CDR2 FQNNGV. After removal of 5 bases from V and 1 base from J, the junction contained 16 bases not matched to a gene. The CDR3 runs to 18 residues. Here the CDR3 reads CASSTRGSGYLIQETQYF. The CDR3 bases are TGTGCCAGCAGCACCCGGGGTAGCGGGTACCTAATCCAAGAGACCCAGTACTTC.

The rearrangement links TRBV7-9 to TRBJ1-6; D not certain. The CDR3 runs 13 residues. CDR1 and CDR2 (germline): SEHNR, FQNEAQ (reference sequence). Trimming shortened V by 10 bases and J by 0 bases, and 7 bases separated the two germline ends. CDR3 sequence: CATSGSYNSPLHF. The CDR3 DNA is TGTGCCACCTCGGGCTCCTATAATTCACCCCTCCACTTT. Full variable domain (remainder filled in from reference TRBV7-9 and TRBJ1-6): DTGVSQNPRHKITKRGQNVTFRCDPISEHNRLYWYRQTLGQGPEFLTYFQNEAQLEKSRLLSDRFSAERPKGSFSTLEIQRTEQGDSAMYLCATSGSYNSPLHFGNGTRLTVT.

In its sample, this clone was seen once. The chain has TRBV15 and TRBJ1-1; D gene uncertain. The germline CDR1 and CDR2 sequences are LNHNV and YYDKDF (reference sequence). The V end was cut by 1 base, the J end by 1 base, with 13 bases between. The CDR3 is made up of 16 amino acids. The CDR3 DNA reads TGTGCCACCAGCAGAGGGAGGGAACACCCGAACACTGAAGCTTTCTTT. Translating it yields CATSRGREHPNTEAFF.

V and J are TRBV28 and TRBJ1-4; perhaps TRBD1 as D (5 bases). Germline loops: CDR1 MDHEN, CDR2 SYDVKM. The CDR3 loop spans 13 amino acids. Between the trimmed V and J ends, which lost 8 bases and 7 bases, there was a span of 14 bases. The CDR3 nucleotides are TGTGCCAGCGGGGGGGTCGTGAGTGAAAAACTGTTTTTT. The encoded protein is CASGGVVSEKLFF.

The chain has TRBV19 and TRBJ2-6; TRBD1 is a possible D gene (6 bases). The CDR3 consists of 14 residues. V was cut by 6 bases and J by 1 base, with 7 bases left in between. CDR1 and CDR2 (germline): LNHDA, SQIVND (reference sequence). In DNA, the CDR3 is TGTGCCAGTAGAGGACAGTCTGGGGCCAACGTCCTGACTTTC. Translation gives CASRGQSGANVLTF.

The chain combines TRBV7-6 with TRBJ2-1; 9 bases are a match to TRBD2. V dropped 1 base and J dropped 4; count of bases not matched to a gene: 5. There are 16 residues in the CDR3. CDR1 and CDR2 (germline): SGHVS, FNYEAQ. CDR3 loop: CASSLDSAGGYNEQFF. The CDR3 bases are TGTGCCAGCAGCTTAGATAGTGCGGGGGGGTACAATGAGCAGTTCTTC.

About this clone: Distinct nucleotide sequences in the sample also encode this CDR3. The V gene is TRBV2, the J gene TRBJ1-5; D call uncertain. The CDR3 sequence is 15 residues long. The V and J ends lost 0 bases and 1 base respectively, with 7 bases between them. Germline V gene lookup returns CDR1 SNHLY and CDR2 FYNNEI. CDR3 bases: TGTGCCAGCAGTGAAGCGCTGGGCAGCAATCAGCCCCAGCATTTT. This sequence encodes CASSEALGSNQPQHF.

The V and J genes are TRBV7-9 and TRBJ2-3; 12 nucleotides align to TRBD2. Trimming took 5 bases from V and 4 from J; bases not matched to a gene: 16. CDR3 length equals 19 residues. CDR1 SEHNR and CDR2 FQNEAQ come from the germline V gene (reference sequence). CDR3 coding DNA: TGTGCCAGCAGCGCTACTAGCGGGGGGACTTCAACGCAACCAGATACGCAGTATTTT. Protein sequence: CASSATSGGTSTQPDTQYF.

The V and J genes are TRBV28 and TRBJ1-5, with no clear D. The CDR3 has 11 amino acids. V shed 4 bases and J shed 9 bases, with 7 bases lying between them. Germline CDR1 is MDHEN and CDR2 is SYDVKM. CDR3 protein: CASSSRWPQHF. CDR3 nucleotide sequence: TGTGCCAGCAGTTCCCGTTGGCCCCAGCATTTT.

V gene TRBV5-1 combines with J gene TRBJ2-2, with D possibly matching TRBD2 (5 bases). This CDR3 is 15 amino acids long. CDR1 is SGHRS and CDR2 is YFSETQ in the germline V gene. V was shortened by 4 bases and J by 0 bases, with 10 bases between the two germline ends. CDR3 amino acids: CASSKGAANTGELFF. In nucleotides, the CDR3 is TGCGCCAGCAGCAAAGGAGCGGCGAACACCGGGGAGCTGTTTTTT.